The clone carrying this TCR beta chain appeared a few times. Antigen unknown. This sample was taken from a study of identical twins. Regarding the study as a whole: In zero-insertion analyses, partial confounding could arise from invariant MAIT and iNKT cells. Cross-sectional statistical analysis was relied on for the conclusions, without the same donors being followed.

TCRdb independently ran MiXCR on the 5' RACE reads; one entry per CDR3 protein. The table lists under 300,000 distinct CDR3 sequences, approximately 7.1% of them singletons, with roughly 15% in the top ten. These data are also associated with another study on T cells expressing NK-cell markers.

The receptor was derived from a woman aged 18-29 years in good health. The sequenced sample consisted of CD8+ T cells sorted from blood.

The CDR3 DNA reads TGTGCCAGTAGTATTACCCTCTCCCCATACAATGAGCAGTTCTTC. Translated: CASSITLSPYNEQFF. The chain combines TRBV19 with TRBJ2-1; D remains unclear. Germline V lookup: CDR1 LNHDA, CDR2 SQIVND (reference sequence). V was trimmed by 3 bases and J by 4 bases, leaving 13 bases between them. The CDR3 spans 15 residues. Filled out from reference TRBV19 and TRBJ2-1, the complete variable domain reads DGGITQSPKYLFRKEGQNVTLSCEQNLNHDAMYWYRQDPGQGLRLIYYSQIVNDFQKGDIAEGYSVSREKKESFPLTVTSAQKNPTAFYLCASSITLSPYNEQFFGPGTRLTVL.